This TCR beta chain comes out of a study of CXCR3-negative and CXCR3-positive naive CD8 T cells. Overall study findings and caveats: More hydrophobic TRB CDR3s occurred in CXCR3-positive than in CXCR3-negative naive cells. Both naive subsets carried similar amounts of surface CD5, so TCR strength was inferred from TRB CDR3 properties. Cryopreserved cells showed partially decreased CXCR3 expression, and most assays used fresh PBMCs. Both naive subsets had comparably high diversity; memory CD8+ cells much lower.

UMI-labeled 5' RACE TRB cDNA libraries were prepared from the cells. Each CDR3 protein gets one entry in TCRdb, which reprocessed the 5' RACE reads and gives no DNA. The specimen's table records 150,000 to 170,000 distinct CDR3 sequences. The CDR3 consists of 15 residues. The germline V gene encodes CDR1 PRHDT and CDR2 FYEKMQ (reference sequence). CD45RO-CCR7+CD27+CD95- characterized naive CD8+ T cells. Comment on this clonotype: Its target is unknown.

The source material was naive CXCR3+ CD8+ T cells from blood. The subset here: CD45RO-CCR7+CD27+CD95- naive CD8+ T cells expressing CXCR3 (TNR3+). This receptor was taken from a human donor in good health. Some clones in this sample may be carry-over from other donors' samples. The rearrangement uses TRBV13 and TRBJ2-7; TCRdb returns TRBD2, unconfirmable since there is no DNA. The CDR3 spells CASSPQGSGNYEQYF.